This T cell receptor beta chain stems from a study of T-cell memory formation after mild COVID-19 (dated by TCRdb to the early 2020s). With regard to the full study: TCR sequence clusters from the two donors were found to be largely donor specific. Longitudinal TCRalpha and TCRbeta repertoire sequencing tracked T-cell clones expanding and contracting after mild COVID-19 in a couple of donors. The cohort comprised two young, previously healthy adult volunteers, one female and one male. What the work shows at the level of the full study, not this receptor alone: The second-wave clones that peaked on day 37 were not confirmed to be SARS-CoV-2 specific. Only two mild cases were covered by the study, and larger cohorts that include severe cases with pre-infection samples were considered necessary. Contracting CD4+ clones appeared mostly in the CM and EM memory subsets, whereas CD8+ clones were enriched in EMRA. Some responding clones were found in pre-infection memory, which suggests that pre-existing cross-reactive memory T cells took part in the SARS-CoV-2 response. Clones that contracted from day 15 to 85 showed balanced CD4/CD8 phenotypes, whereas a second wave of clones that expanded from day 15 to 37 leaned towards CD4+.

Ficoll-Paque density gradient centrifugation was used to isolate PBMCs. This clonotype was seen more than once but under ten times. It lacks a known antigen. Base quality data are lacking; no much larger clone is found one base away. Sequencing took place on an Illumina NovaSeq 6000. TCRalpha and TCRbeta cDNA libraries were constructed by 5'RACE with constant-segment primers, with sample barcodes and unique molecular identifiers being introduced. RNA was extracted from every sample with Trizol reagent. Library amplification was performed in two PCR steps, and a second sample barcode and Illumina TruSeq adapters were introduced in the second step. Sequencing of the libraries was done on an Illumina NovaSeq, producing 2 x 150 bp paired-end reads. The study's processing was this. Reads were demultiplexed and collapsed into UMI-guided consensus sequences with migec v1.2.7. Using mixcr v2.1.11, UMI consensuses were aligned to TRA and TRB V and J templates and then assembled into clonotypes. A clonotype was counted as expanded or contracted only when both edgeR and NoisET called the clonotype significant, with the noise models trained on biological replicates. edgeR calls used a false discovery rate-adjusted p below 0.01 and a log2 fold-change threshold of 1. As an exploratory analysis of dynamics, max-normalized trajectories of the 1000 most abundant clonotypes were examined by PCA with hierarchical clustering. Each responding clone was given a CD4 or CD8 phenotype based on the CD4+ and CD8+ repertoires, which had been sequenced separately. TCRdb applied fastp at Q25 and MiXCR to the public reads, then kept only in-frame beta chains. Under each unique CDR3 protein, matching rows form one entry showing the most common genes and DNA. These V and J calls are TCRdb output, not the study's own analysis. This sample is represented by some 310,000 distinct CDR3 sequences; 20% to 25% of them were singletons. The ten largest account for roughly a fifth of the sample.

From the germline V gene (reference sequence), CDR1 is DFQATT and CDR2 is SNEGSKA. Trimming at the junction amounts to 2 bases on V and 1 base on J, and the germline ends lie 12 bases apart. The CDR3 runs 15 amino acids, cysteine and phenylalanine included. The retained sequence is limited to the CDR3, 45 bases, with the frame set at the first base. The TCR sequence derives from a man younger than 35 who had mild COVID-19 (a few samples of this study predate the infection). The sample titles of this study are shuffled in the database, so cell type and time point are left out; the donor was told from shared clones. Rearrangement joined TRBV20-1 to TRBJ1-5; TRBD1 is perhaps the D gene, given 6 matching bases. Material for sequencing was PBMCs or a T cell subset sorted from them (not recorded which). The encoded CDR3 is CSARSTGPSNQPQHF. The base sequence is TGCAGTGCTAGATCGACAGGCCCCAGCAATCAGCCCCAGCATTTT.